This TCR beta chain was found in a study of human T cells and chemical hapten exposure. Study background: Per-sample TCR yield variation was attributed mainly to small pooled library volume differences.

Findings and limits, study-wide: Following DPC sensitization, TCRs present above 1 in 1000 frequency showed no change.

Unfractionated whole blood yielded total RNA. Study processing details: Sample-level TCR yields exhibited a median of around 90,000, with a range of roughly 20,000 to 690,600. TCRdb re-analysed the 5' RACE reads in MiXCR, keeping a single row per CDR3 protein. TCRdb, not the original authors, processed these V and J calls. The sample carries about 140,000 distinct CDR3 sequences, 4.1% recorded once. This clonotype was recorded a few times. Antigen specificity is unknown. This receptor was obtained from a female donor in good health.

CDR3 sequence: CASRIMDRDLAKNIQYF. In DNA, the CDR3 is TGTGCCAGCAGAATCATGGACAGGGACTTAGCCAAAAACATTCAGTACTTC. The genes are TRBV21-1 and TRBJ2-4; TRBD1 reflects the table's D call only, with no check against the DNA. TRBV21-1 is a known pseudogene. This CDR3 is 17 amino acids long.